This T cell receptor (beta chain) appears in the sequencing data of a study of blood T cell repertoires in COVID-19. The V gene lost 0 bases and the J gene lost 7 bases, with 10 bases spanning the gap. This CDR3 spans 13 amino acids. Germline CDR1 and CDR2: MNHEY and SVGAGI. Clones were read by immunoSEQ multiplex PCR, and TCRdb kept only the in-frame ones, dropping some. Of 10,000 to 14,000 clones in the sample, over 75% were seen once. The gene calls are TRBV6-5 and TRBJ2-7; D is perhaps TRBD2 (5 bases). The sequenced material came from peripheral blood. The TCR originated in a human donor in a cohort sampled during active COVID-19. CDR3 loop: CASSYSYGVEQYF. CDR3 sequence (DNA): TGTGCCAGCAGTTACTCGTACGGGGTGGAGCAGTACTTC.